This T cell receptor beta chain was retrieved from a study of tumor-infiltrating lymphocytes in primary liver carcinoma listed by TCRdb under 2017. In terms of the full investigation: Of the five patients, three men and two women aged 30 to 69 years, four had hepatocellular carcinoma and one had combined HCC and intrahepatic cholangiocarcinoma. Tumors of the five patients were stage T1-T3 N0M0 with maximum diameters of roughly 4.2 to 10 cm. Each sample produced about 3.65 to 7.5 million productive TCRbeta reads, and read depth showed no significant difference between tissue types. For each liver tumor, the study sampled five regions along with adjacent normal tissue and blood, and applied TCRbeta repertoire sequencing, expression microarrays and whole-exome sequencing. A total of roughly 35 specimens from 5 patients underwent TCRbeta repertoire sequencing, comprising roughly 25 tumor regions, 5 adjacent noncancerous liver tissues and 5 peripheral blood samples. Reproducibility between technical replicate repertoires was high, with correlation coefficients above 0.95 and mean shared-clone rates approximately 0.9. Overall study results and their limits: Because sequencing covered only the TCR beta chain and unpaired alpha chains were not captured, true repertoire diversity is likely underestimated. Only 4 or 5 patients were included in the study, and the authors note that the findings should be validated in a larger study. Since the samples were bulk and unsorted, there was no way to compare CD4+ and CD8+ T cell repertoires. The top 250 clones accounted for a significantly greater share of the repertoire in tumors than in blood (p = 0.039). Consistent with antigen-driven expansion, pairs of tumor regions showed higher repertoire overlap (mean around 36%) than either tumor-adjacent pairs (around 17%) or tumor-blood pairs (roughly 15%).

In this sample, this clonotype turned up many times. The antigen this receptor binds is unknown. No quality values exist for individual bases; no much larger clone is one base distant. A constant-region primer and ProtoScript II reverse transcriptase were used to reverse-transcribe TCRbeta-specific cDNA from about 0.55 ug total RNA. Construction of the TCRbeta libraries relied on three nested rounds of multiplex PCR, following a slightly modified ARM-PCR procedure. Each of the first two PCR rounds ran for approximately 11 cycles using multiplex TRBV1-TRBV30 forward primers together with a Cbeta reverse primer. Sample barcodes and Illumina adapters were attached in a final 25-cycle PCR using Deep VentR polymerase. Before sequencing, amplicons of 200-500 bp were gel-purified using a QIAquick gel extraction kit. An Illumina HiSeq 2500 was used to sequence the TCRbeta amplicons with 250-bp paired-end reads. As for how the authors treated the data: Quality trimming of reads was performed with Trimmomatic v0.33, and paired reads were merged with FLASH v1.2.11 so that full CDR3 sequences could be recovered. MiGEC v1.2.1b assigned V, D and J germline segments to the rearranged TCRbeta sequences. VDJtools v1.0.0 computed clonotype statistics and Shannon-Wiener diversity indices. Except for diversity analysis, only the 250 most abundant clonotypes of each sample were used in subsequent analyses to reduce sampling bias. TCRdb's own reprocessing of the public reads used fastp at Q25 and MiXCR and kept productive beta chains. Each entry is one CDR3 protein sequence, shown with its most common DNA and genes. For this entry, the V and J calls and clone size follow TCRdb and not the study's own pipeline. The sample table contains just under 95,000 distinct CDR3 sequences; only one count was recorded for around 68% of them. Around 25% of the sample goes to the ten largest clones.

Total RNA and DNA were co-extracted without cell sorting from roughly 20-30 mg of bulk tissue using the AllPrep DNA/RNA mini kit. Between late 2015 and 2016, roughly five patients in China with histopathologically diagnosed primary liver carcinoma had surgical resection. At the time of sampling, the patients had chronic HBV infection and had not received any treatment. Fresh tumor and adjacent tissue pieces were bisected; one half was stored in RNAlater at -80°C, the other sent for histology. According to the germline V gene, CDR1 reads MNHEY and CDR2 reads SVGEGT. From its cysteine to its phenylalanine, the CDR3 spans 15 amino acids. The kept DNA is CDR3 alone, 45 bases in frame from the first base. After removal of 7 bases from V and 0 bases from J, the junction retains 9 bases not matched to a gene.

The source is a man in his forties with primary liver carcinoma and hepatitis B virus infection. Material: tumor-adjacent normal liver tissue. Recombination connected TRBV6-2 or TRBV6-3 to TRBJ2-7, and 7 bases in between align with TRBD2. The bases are TGTGCCAGCAAACGGCAGCGGGGTTTCTCCTACGAGCAGTACTTC. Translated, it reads CASKRQRGFSYEQYF.